These 5 T cell receptor beta chains originate from one sample sequenced in a study of regulatory T cells in long-lasting Graves disease. Regarding time point: newly diagnosed GD, antithyroid drugs for less than 3 months. PBMC RNA served as the TCR library source. CDR3-region Arm-PCR and iRepertoire HTBI primers produced the TCR beta libraries. TCRdb re-called the multiplex PCR reads with MiXCR, one entry per CDR3 protein. The repertoire holds about 400,000 distinct CDR3 sequences, with about 15% as singletons. The same specimen was also included in a second study, on T cells in Graves' hyperthyroidism and ophthalmopathy.

The specimen comprised peripheral blood mononuclear cells (PBMCs), sampled at new diagnosis, from a patient treated with antithyroid drugs. Source of these receptors: a woman aged 40 to 50 with Graves disease.

This clonotype was seen ten or more times. The chain has TRBV7-3 and TRBJ2-7; tentatively, D is TRBD1 (6 bases). The V and J ends lost 5 bases and 6 bases respectively, with 14 bases between them. The CDR3 extends over 13 amino acids. Germline V gene data show CDR1 as SGHTA and CDR2 as FQGTGA. CDR3 coding DNA: TGTGCCAGCAGCCCCACAGGGAATTCCGAGCAGTACTTC. Residues: CASSPTGNSEQYF.

The chain recombines TRBV11-3 with TRBJ2-5; TRBD2 matches 12 bases. Germline CDR1 and CDR2: SGHNT and YENEEA. V shed 7 bases, J shed 2 bases, and the junction held 5 bases outside the gene matches. There are 15 residues in the CDR3. CDR3 residues: CASTTSGGGQETQYF. The DNA for the CDR3 is TGTGCCAGCACGACTAGCGGGGGCGGTCAAGAGACCCAGTACTTC. Supplemented by reference TRBV11-3 and TRBJ2-5, the full variable domain reads EAGVVQSPRYKIIEKKQPVAFWCNPISGHNTLYWYLQNLGQGPELLIRYENEEAVDDSQLPKDRFSAERLKGVDSTLKIQPAELGDSAVYLCASTTSGGGQETQYFGPGTRLLVL.

This clonotype was recorded a few times. The chain recombines TRBV13 with TRBJ1-2; D gene unclear. Per the germline V gene, CDR1 is PRHDT and CDR2 is FYEKMQ (reference sequence). This CDR3 has 16 residues. V lost 2 bases to trimming and J lost 0 bases, with 13 bases between them. This CDR3 reads CASSLSSGESNYGYTF. The CDR3 coding sequence is TGTGCCAGCAGCTTATCATCCGGGGAGTCTAACTATGGCTACACCTTC.

This clonotype occurred many times. The J gene is TRBJ2-7, the V gene TRBV5-1; a weak D match, TRBD1 (5 bases). The germline V gene encodes CDR1 SGHRS and CDR2 YFSETQ. Deletions cut 4 bases from V and 4 bases from J, with 18 bases between. The CDR3 spans 15 residues. The CDR3 region has the DNA TGCGCCAGCAGCCCATCCGTAGGGGATGTTTACGAGCAGTACTTC. It encodes CASSPSVGDVYEQYF.

This clonotype was observed at least ten times. The CDR3 sequence is CASSLRQAKIVNEQFF. The CDR3, as DNA: TGTGCCAGCAGTTTAAGGCAGGCCAAAATAGTCAATGAGCAGTTCTTC. The chain combines TRBV28 with TRBJ2-1; D not certain. The germline CDR1 and CDR2 sequences are MDHEN and SYDVKM. V was clipped by 2 bases and J by 6 bases, with 17 bases between them. CDR3 size: 16 residues.